The source of this T cell receptor (beta chain) is a study of blood T cell repertoires in COVID-19. Germline CDR1 reads MGHRA; CDR2 reads YSYEKL. The length of the CDR3 is 16 residues. V lost 1 base and J lost 5; bases outside the gene matches: 10. Using immunoSEQ multiplex PCR, the repertoire was profiled, and TCRdb retains in-frame clones only, with some absent. The sample holds 400,000 to 500,000 clones, approximately 87% seen once. Enrolled through a virtual design, the participants were between 18 and 89 years of age and came from approximately 25 US areas. The source of this sequence is a woman in her forties who had recovered from COVID-19. The V gene is TRBV4-1, the J gene TRBJ2-5; TRBD1 matches 7 bases. What was sequenced was PBMCs or T cells enriched from blood (not recorded which). CDR3 residues: CASSQATTGDTETQYF. The CDR3 bases are TGCGCCAGCAGCCAAGCCACCACAGGGGATACGGAGACCCAGTACTTC.